Below, one T cell receptor (beta chain) is given with its context. Source study methods: Nucleated cell counts were estimated from reference gene primer amplification. Some clones are missing from TCRdb's copy, which holds only in-frame ones; the method was immunoSEQ multiplex PCR. V and J calls plus clone size are reproduced from that table; the DNA served to infer D and trimming. The sample shows about 160,000 clones, roughly 84% of them seen only once. V gave up 6 bases and J gave up 9 bases, with 15 bases separating them. Germline loops: CDR1 MNHEY, CDR2 SVGAGI. CDR3 size: 13 residues. The data were taken from a study of blood T cell repertoires in COVID-19.

The chain recombines TRBV6-5 with TRBJ1-5; D ambiguous. This sequence originates from a man aged 35-49 years with acute or convalescent COVID-19. Sequenced input: peripheral blood. CDR3: CASSDLAARPQHF. DNA of the CDR3: TGTGCCAGCAGCGACTTGGCAGCGCGGCCCCAGCATTTT.